This TCR beta chain derives from a study of PD-1 blockade in mismatch repair-deficient tumors. Regarding the study as a whole: Rapid post-treatment expansion, then contraction, generally preceding radiologic response, marked tumor-resident clones.

Measured with immunoSEQ multiplex PCR; TCRdb has only the in-frame clones, and not every one. The sample includes roughly 120,000 clones, around nine tenths of them seen just once. All patients were mismatch repair deficient, assessed by either PCR or immunohistochemistry. With regard to this clone: What it binds is unknown.

Deletions cut 0 bases from V and 0 bases from J, with 13 bases between. CDR1 is SNHLY and CDR2 is FYNNEI in the germline V gene. The CDR3 is 17 residues long. The chain carries TRBV2 and TRBJ2-3; D tentatively reads TRBD1 or TRBD2 (5 bases each). The receptor comes from an adult with mismatch repair-deficient cancer. Sequencing was performed on peripheral blood, taken just over 70 weeks after starting pembrolizumab. CDR3 nucleotides: TGTGCCAGCAGTGAAGCGGGGGAACCGAAAAGCACAGATACGCAGTATTTT. Protein product: CASSEAGEPKSTDTQYF.